The rows below give T cell receptor beta chains drawn from one sample of a study of cytomegalovirus exposure and HLA in healthy donors. Data came from immunoSEQ multiplex PCR; TCRdb stores just in-frame clones and leaves some out. The table includes approximately 100,000 clones, 75% detected once. Sequencing used PBMCs. Every receptor here comes from a male donor in good health and CMV-seropositive. Each CDR3 is given with its conserved first and last residue. D genes are given only for firm matches. A clone size is listed for some rows: how often the clone was seen (once, few, many), or a class if it is expanded.

.	.	TRBV10-2	12	TRBJ1-2	CASTGGLWGYTF	TGCGCCAGCACCGGGGGATTGTGGGGCTACACCTTC
TRBD1	few	TRBV5-1	14	TRBJ1-1	CASNRDRSNTEAFF	TGCGCCAGCAACCGGGACAGATCGAACACTGAAGCTTTCTTT
TRBD2	.	TRBV27	15	TRBJ2-7	CASSLTGLGPNEQYF	TGTGCCAGCAGTTTAACCGGACTAGGCCCTAACGAGCAGTACTTC
.	.	TRBV7-2	15	TRBJ1-1	CASSFPGSGNTEAFF	TGTGCCAGCAGCTTCCCTGGTAGTGGGAACACTGAAGCTTTCTTT
TRBD1	.	TRBV5-8	14	TRBJ1-2	CASSSELARQGRLF	TGTGCCAGCAGCTCCGAATTGGCCAGACAGGGGAGACTCTTC
TRBD2	few	TRBV28	14	TRBJ2-1	CASSPSGSRGEQFF	TGTGCCAGCAGCCCTAGCGGGAGCAGGGGTGAGCAGTTCTTC
TRBD1	few	TRBV28	16	TRBJ1-4	CASSEYPDGQGGKLFF	TGTGCCAGCAGTGAATACCCCGATGGACAGGGCGGAAAACTGTTTTTT
TRBD1	.	TRBV5-1	16	TRBJ2-5	CASSIHNRGRDETQYF	TGCGCCAGCAGCATACATAACAGGGGGCGCGATGAGACCCAGTACTTC
TRBD1	.	TRBV19	14	TRBJ1-1	CASEPLQGTSEAFF	TGTGCCAGTGAACCCCTACAGGGGACGAGTGAAGCTTTCTTT
.	few	TRBV28	15	TRBJ2-7	CASRVNREPFYEQYF	TGTGCCAGCAGGGTTAATCGGGAGCCATTCTACGAGCAGTACTTC
TRBD1	.	TRBV10-3	15	TRBJ1-6	CAISEGTGRFSPLHF	TGTGCCATCAGTGAGGGGACAGGGAGGTTTTCACCCCTCCACTTT
.	.	TRBV6-6	11	TRBJ2-2	CASSYPGELFF	TGTGCCAGCAGTTACCCTGGGGAGCTGTTTTTT
.	.	TRBV9	15	TRBJ1-1	CASSVVGEMNTEAFF	TGTGCCAGCAGCGTAGTGGGAGAGATGAACACTGAAGCTTTCTTT
.	.	TRBV4-2	17	TRBJ2-1	CASSQVGSGAEYNEQFF	TGTGCCAGCAGCCAAGTAGGGTCAGGGGCCGAGTACAATGAGCAGTTCTTC
.	.	TRBV7-2	16	TRBJ1-3	CASSNIQGRLGNTIYF	TGTGCCAGCAGCAATATACAGGGCCGACTTGGAAACACCATATATTTT
TRBD1	.	TRBV19	14	TRBJ1-4	CASLPTGEGEKLFF	TGTGCCAGTCTCCCGACAGGGGAGGGAGAAAAACTGTTTTTT
.	.	TRBV7-9	14	TRBJ1-5	CASSLSGGNQPQHF	TGTGCCAGCAGCTTATCGGGAGGCAATCAGCCCCAGCATTTT
TRBD1	once	TRBV29-1	13	TRBJ2-7	CSVQPGQGHEQYF	TGCAGCGTTCAACCCGGACAGGGCCACGAGCAGTACTTC
TRBD1	.	TRBV4-3	15	TRBJ2-7	CASSQEPGQNYEQYF	TGCGCCAGCAGCCAGGAGCCGGGACAGAACTACGAGCAGTACTTC
.	.	TRBV28	13	TRBJ1-1	CASSSATNTEAFF	TGTGCCAGCAGTTCCGCGACAAACACTGAAGCTTTCTTT
.	.	TRBV19	15	TRBJ1-1	CASSIAGAWGPEAFF	TGTGCCAGTAGTATAGCGGGTGCGTGGGGCCCTGAAGCTTTCTTT
.	few	TRBV7-9	14	TRBJ2-5	CASSRLRGQETQYF	TGTGCCAGCAGCCGTCTTCGAGGGCAAGAGACCCAGTACTTC
TRBD2	few	TRBV19	17	TRBJ2-7	CASSTRGGLAGGNEQYF	TGTGCCAGTAGTACACGGGGGGGACTAGCGGGAGGGAACGAGCAGTACTTC
TRBD1	.	TRBV7-9	14	TRBJ2-7	CASSLLTGAYEQYF	TGTGCCAGCAGCTTGTTGACAGGGGCGTACGAGCAGTACTTC
TRBD1	.	TRBV11-2	16	TRBJ2-7	CASSYRQGRSSYEQYF	TGTGCCAGCAGCTATCGACAGGGGCGTAGCTCCTACGAGCAGTACTTC
.	.	TRBV6-5	12	TRBJ1-2	CASSFQGGGYPF	TGTGCCAGCAGCTTTCAGGGAGGTGGCTACCCCTTC
TRBD2	.	TRBV7-9	15	TRBJ2-2	CASSLVPSGTGELFF	TGTGCCAGCAGCTTAGTTCCTAGCGGCACCGGGGAGCTGTTTTTT
.	.	TRBV29-1	13	TRBJ2-7	CSVGGSVAYEQYF	TGCAGCGTTGGGGGTAGCGTGGCCTACGAGCAGTACTTC
TRBD2	.	TRBV12-5	13	TRBJ2-1	CASGLGGGNEQFF	TGTGCTAGTGGTTTGGGCGGGGGGAATGAGCAGTTCTTC
.	.	TRBV29-1	12	TRBJ1-2	CSVDGVPEGYTF	TGCAGCGTTGACGGAGTCCCTGAGGGCTACACCTTC
.	.	TRBV29-1	13	TRBJ2-3	CSVSPPQTDTQYF	TGCAGCGTTTCCCCCCCACAGACGGATACGCAGTATTTT
TRBD2	.	TRBV29-1	13	TRBJ2-3	CSVDGLAPDTQYF	TGCAGCGTTGACGGACTAGCTCCAGATACGCAGTATTTT
.	.	TRBV19	14	TRBJ2-5	CASSIWRAGETQYF	TGTGCCAGTAGTATATGGAGGGCAGGAGAGACCCAGTACTTC
TRBD1	.	TRBV29-1	15	TRBJ2-7	CSVQTHARQGDEQYF	TGCAGCGTTCAAACCCACGCCAGACAGGGCGACGAGCAGTACTTC
.	.	TRBV4-2	16	TRBJ2-7	CASSLSALSKTYEQYF	TGTGCCAGCAGCTTATCCGCGCTTTCCAAGACCTACGAGCAGTACTTC
TRBD2	.	TRBV27	15	TRBJ2-5	CASMDGGRAGETQYF	TGTGCCAGCATGGATGGCGGGAGGGCCGGGGAGACCCAGTACTTC
.	few	TRBV4-3	15	TRBJ1-5	CASSHDSELGGPQHF	TGCGCCAGCAGCCATGATTCCGAATTGGGGGGGCCCCAGCATTTT
TRBD1	.	TRBV9	14	TRBJ1-1	CASSVFTSGGEAFF	TGTGCCAGCAGCGTGTTTACCTCAGGGGGCGAAGCTTTCTTT
TRBD2	.	TRBV7-8	18	TRBJ2-1	CASSLGTSGGHSYNEQFF	TGTGCCAGCAGCTTAGGGACTAGCGGGGGACACTCCTACAATGAGCAGTTCTTC
TRBD2	.	TRBV28	15	TRBJ2-1	CASTTSGRNSREQFF	TGTGCCAGCACGACTAGCGGGAGGAATTCCCGTGAGCAGTTCTTC
TRBD1	few	TRBV7-9	14	TRBJ1-1	CASSLALGSDGTVF	TGTGCCAGCAGCTTAGCGTTAGGGTCCGATGGGACAGTCTTT
.	.	TRBV4-2	17	TRBJ1-1	CASSQDVARGIDTEAFF	TGTGCCAGCAGCCAAGATGTTGCCAGGGGAATTGACACTGAAGCTTTCTTT
.	.	TRBV5-4	15	TRBJ2-1	CASSLVGRGGLEQFF	TGTGCCAGCAGCTTGGTTGGGCGGGGAGGACTAGAGCAGTTCTTC
TRBD2	.	TRBV27	15	TRBJ2-1	CASSFGTSGYNEQFF	TGTGCCAGCAGTTTCGGGACTAGCGGCTACAATGAGCAGTTCTTC
.	few	TRBV4-2	15	TRBJ2-7	CASSQTSGISYEQYF	TGTGCCAGCAGCCAAACAAGCGGAATATCCTACGAGCAGTACTTC
.	.	TRBV7-3	16	TRBJ2-3	CASSLKGDIGSDTQYF	TGTGCCAGCAGCCTAAAGGGGGACATAGGCTCCGATACGCAGTATTTT
.	.	TRBV11-1	15	TRBJ2-2	CASSSDSLSTGELFF	TGTGCCAGCAGCTCGGACAGTTTAAGCACCGGGGAGCTGTTTTTT
TRBD1	.	TRBV9	16	TRBJ1-6	CASSVLGDRGSSPLHF	TGTGCCAGCAGCGTATTAGGGGACAGGGGAAGTTCACCCCTCCACTTT
.	.	TRBV28	17	TRBJ1-5	CASSLVYGHYFFQPQHF	TGTGCCAGCAGTTTGGTTTACGGACATTATTTTTTTCAGCCCCAGCATTTT
TRBD2	once	TRBV19	14	TRBJ2-1	CASSRTSGYNEQFF	TGTGCCAGTAGCCGGACTAGCGGATACAATGAGCAGTTCTTC
TRBD2	.	TRBV7-2	17	TRBJ2-3	CASSPGTSGRARDTQYF	TGTGCCAGCAGCCCGGGGACTAGCGGGAGGGCCAGAGATACGCAGTATTTT